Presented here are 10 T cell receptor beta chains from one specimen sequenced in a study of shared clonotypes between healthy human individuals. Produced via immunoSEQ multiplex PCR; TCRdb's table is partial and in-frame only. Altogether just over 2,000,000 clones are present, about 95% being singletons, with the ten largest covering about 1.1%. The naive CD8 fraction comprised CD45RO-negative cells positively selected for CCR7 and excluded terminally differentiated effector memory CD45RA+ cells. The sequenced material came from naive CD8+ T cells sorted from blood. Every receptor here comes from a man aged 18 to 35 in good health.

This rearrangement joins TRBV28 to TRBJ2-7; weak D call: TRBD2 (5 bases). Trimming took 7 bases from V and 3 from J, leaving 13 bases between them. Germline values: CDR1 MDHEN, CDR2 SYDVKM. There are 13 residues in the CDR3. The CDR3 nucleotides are TGTGCCAGCACCCCGGGGTCAAACTACGAGCAGTACTTC. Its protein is CASTPGSNYEQYF.

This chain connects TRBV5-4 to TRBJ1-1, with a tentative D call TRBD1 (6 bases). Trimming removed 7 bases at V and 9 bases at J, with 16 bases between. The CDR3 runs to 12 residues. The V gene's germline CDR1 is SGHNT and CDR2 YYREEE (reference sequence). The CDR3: CASSYRDRKAFF. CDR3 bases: TGTGCCAGCTCATACCGAGACAGGAAAGCTTTCTTT.

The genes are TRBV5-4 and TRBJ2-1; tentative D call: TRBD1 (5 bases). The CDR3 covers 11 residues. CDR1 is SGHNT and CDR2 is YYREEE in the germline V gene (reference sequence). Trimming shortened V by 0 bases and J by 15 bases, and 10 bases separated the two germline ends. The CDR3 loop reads CASSLGGQLFF. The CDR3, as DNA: TGTGCCAGCAGCTTGGGGGGCCAGCTGTTCTTC.

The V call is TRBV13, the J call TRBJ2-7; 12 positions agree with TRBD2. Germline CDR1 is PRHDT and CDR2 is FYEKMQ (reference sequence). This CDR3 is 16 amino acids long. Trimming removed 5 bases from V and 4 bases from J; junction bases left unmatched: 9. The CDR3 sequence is CASSPRLAGALYEQYF. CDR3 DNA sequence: TGTGCCAGCAGCCCCAGACTAGCGGGGGCCTTGTACGAGCAGTACTTC.

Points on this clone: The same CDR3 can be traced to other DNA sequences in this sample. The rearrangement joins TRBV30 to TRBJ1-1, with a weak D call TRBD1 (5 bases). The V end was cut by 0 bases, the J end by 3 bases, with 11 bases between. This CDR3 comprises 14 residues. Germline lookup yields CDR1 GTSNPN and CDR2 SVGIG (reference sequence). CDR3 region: CAWSVLGGDTEAFF. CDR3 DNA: TGTGCCTGGAGTGTACTTGGGGGGGACACTGAAGCTTTCTTT.

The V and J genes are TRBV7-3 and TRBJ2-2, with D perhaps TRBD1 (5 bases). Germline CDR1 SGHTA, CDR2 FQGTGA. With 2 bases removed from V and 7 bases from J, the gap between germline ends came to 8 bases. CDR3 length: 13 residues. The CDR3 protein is CASSLQGSGELFF. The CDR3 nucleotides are TGTGCCAGCAGCTTACAGGGTAGCGGGGAGCTGTTTTTT.

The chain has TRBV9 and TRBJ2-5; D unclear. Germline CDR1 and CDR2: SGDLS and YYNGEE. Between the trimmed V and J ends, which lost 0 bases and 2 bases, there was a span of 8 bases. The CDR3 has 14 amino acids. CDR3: CASSVEGRQETQYF. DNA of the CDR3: TGTGCCAGCAGCGTAGAGGGTAGACAAGAGACCCAGTACTTC. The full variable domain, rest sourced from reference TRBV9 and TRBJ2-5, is DSGVTQTPKHLITATGQRVTLRCSPRSGDLSVYWYQQSLDQGLQFLIQYYNGEERAKGNILERFSAQQFPDLHSELNLSSLELGDSALYFCASSVEGRQETQYFGPGTRLLVL.

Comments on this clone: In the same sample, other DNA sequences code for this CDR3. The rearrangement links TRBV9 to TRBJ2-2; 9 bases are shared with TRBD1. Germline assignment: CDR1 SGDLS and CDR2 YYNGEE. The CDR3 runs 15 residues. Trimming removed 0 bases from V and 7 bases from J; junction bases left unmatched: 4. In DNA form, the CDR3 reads TGTGCCAGCAGCGTAGAGGGACAGGGAAACGGGGAGCTGTTTTTT. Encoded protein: CASSVEGQGNGELFF.

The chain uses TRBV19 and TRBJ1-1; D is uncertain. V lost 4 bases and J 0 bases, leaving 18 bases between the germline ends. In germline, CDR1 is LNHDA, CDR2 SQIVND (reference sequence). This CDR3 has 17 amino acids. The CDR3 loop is CASSRPEGLPLNTEAFF. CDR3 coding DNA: TGTGCCAGTAGTAGACCAGAAGGCCTGCCCCTGAACACTGAAGCTTTCTTT.

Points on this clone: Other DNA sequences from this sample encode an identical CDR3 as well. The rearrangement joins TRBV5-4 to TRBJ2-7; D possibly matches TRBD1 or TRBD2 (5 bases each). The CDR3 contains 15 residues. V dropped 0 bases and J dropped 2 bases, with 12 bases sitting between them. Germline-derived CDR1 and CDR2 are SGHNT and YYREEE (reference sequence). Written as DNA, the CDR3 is TGTGCCAGCAGCTTGGTCGGAGGACAAACCTACGAGCAGTACTTC. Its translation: CASSLVGGQTYEQYF.